Listed here is a single TCR beta chain. Its antigen is not known. These data are taken from a study of shared clonotypes between healthy human individuals. Study-level background: Each donor's CD4 naive and CD4 memory cells filled three plates apiece, CD8 naive two, and CD8 memory one.

The germline V gene has CDR1 MNHEY and CDR2 SMNVEV (reference sequence). Trimming shortened V by 8 bases and J by 2 bases, and 16 bases separated the two germline ends. This CDR3 is built from 15 residues. The method was immunoSEQ multiplex PCR; TCRdb's version includes in-frame clones alone and lacks a portion of them. The data hold about 690,000 clones, with about 90% observed a single time. General study points: Naive CD4 clonotypes were shared across several donors at about 5.3%.

This TCR came from a man between 18 and 29 years old in good health. Some clones in this sample may be carry-over from other donors' samples. The chain combines TRBV27 with TRBJ1-5; D possibly corresponds to TRBD1 (5 bases). The sample comprised memory CD8+ T cells from PBMCs. As for subset: CD45RO+ cells pooled with CCR7-negative TemRA cells. The CDR3 DNA reads TGTGCCAGCGGGGAACGGGGGATGGGCAATCAGCCCCAGCATTTT. Amino acids: CASGERGMGNQPQHF.